Listed below are T cell receptor beta chains from one sample, sequenced in a study of regulatory T cells in long-lasting Graves disease. Via MiXCR, TCRdb re-called the multiplex PCR reads, giving one row per CDR3 protein. Altogether around 500,000 distinct CDR3 sequences are present, 15% to 20% being singletons, with the ten largest covering roughly 25%. The sample was also linked to a second study, of T cells in Graves' hyperthyroidism and ophthalmopathy.

Here the sequenced sample was peripheral blood mononuclear cells (PBMCs), taken at new diagnosis, from a patient treated with antithyroid drugs. All receptors derive from a woman aged 35-65 years with Graves disease. The CDR3 runs from the conserved cysteine through the conserved F or W. Fields, in order: clone size, D gene, V gene, J gene, CDR3 protein, CDR3 DNA. The D gene is left open where the match is weak. Only some rows state a clone size, as once, few, many or a class for expanded clones.

>.|.|TRBV6-2/TRBV6-3|TRBJ1-5
CASGNPGGQSNQPQHF
TGTGCCAGCGGGAACCCCGGAGGGCAGAGCAATCAGCCCCAGCATTTT
>many|.|TRBV5-1|TRBJ2-1
CASSFGNRSYNEQFF
TGCGCCAGCAGCTTCGGCAACCGCTCCTACAATGAGCAGTTCTTC
>few|TRBD2|TRBV20-1|TRBJ2-3
CSTGGALNTQYF
TGCAGCACCGGGGGGGCATTAAATACGCAGTATTTT
>many|.|TRBV27|TRBJ1-2
CASSRTQIPNYGYTF
TGTGCCAGCTCAAGGACACAAATTCCTAACTATGGCTACACCTTC
>many|.|TRBV20-1|TRBJ2-3
CSYLSRAQYF
TGCAGCTACCTTAGCCGGGCGCAGTATTTT
>.|.|TRBV4-1|TRBJ2-1
CASSPDRDKPFF
TGCGCCAGCAGCCCCGACCGGGATAAGCCGTTCTTC
>few|.|TRBV2|TRBJ1-1
CASRRTGPTGTEAFF
TGTGCCAGCAGACGTACCGGGCCTACGGGGACTGAAGCTTTCTTT
>few|.|TRBV14|TRBJ2-4
CASSQGLAKNIQYF
TGTGCCAGCAGCCAAGGACTAGCCAAAAACATTCAGTACTTC
>.|TRBD2|TRBV4-1|TRBJ2-5
CASSQLGLAAGGDEQYF
TGCGCCAGCAGCCAGTTGGGGCTAGCGGCGGGGGGCGATGAGCAGTACTTC
>few|.|TRBV9|TRBJ1-1
CASSVQQATEAFF
TGTGCCAGCAGCGTGCAACAGGCCACTGAAGCTTTCTTT
>many|TRBD2|TRBV29-1|TRBJ2-3
CSVVGGKTDTQYF
TGCAGCGTTGTGGGGGGGAAGACAGATACGCAGTATTTT
>many|.|TRBV6-2/TRBV6-3|TRBJ2-7
CASSQWDPGEQYF
TGTGCCAGCAGCCAGTGGGACCCGGGCGAGCAGTACTTC
>.|TRBD1|TRBV6-1|TRBJ2-7
CASRRTGRSYYEQYF
TGTGCCAGCAGACGGACAGGGAGGAGCTATTACGAGCAGTACTTC